These 9 T cell receptor beta chains share one sample of origin, sequenced in a study of T cells in Graves' hyperthyroidism and ophthalmopathy. Amplification targeted TCR beta CDR3 regions from RNA transcripts. The TCR CDR3 was amplified in a first-round RT-PCR using the HTBI primer set. TCRdb itself ran the multiplex PCR reads through MiXCR, one entry per CDR3 protein. The table lists more than 500,000 distinct CDR3 sequences, roughly 15% of them singletons. The sample was blood. Every receptor here comes from a woman aged 25 to 45 with Graves' ophthalmopathy.

The chain is built from TRBV28 and TRBJ1-1; 8 bases align to TRBD1. CDR1 MDHEN and CDR2 SYDVKM come from the germline V gene. Trimming at V came to 7 bases and at J to 6 bases, leaving 13 bases not matched to a gene. The CDR3 extends over 15 amino acids. CDR3 sequence (DNA): TGTGCCAGCATCCTTCCCGGACAGGGAGGGCCTGAAGCTTTCTTT. The encoded protein is CASILPGQGGPEAFF. Variable domain in full (rest from reference TRBV28 and TRBJ1-1): DVKVTQSSRYLVKRTGEKVFLECVQDMDHENMFWYRQDPGLGLRLIYFSYDVKMKEKGDIPEGYSVSREKKERFSLILESASTNQTSMYLCASILPGQGGPEAFFGQGTRLTVV.

This clonotype was counted at least ten times. This chain joins TRBV5-1 and TRBJ2-3; the D gene is possibly TRBD2 (6 bases). The CDR3 contains 15 residues. Trimming stripped 4 bases from V and 2 bases from J, with 14 bases between. Germline-derived CDR1 and CDR2 are SGHRS and YFSETQ. DNA for the CDR3: TGCGCCAGCAGCGATTCGGGGGACGCCACAGATACGCAGTATTTT. Translated, it gives CASSDSGDATDTQYF. Complete variable domain (other parts from reference TRBV5-1 and TRBJ2-3): KAGVTQTPRYLIKTRGQQVTLSCSPISGHRSVSWYQQTPGQGLQFLFEYFSETQRNKGNFPGRFSGRQFSNSRSEMNVSTLELGDSALYLCASSDSGDATDTQYFGPGTRLTVL.

At least ten counts were recorded for this clonotype. This chain links TRBV28 with TRBJ1-1, with TRBD1 matching over 7 bases. The junction had 8 bases not matched to a gene; V was cut back by 8 bases and J by 2 bases. CDR3 size: 14 residues. Germline V lookup: CDR1 MDHEN, CDR2 SYDVKM. The chain's CDR3 is CASGQWTGNTEAFF. The DNA of the CDR3 is TGTGCCAGCGGGCAATGGACAGGAAACACTGAAGCTTTCTTT.

This clonotype was observed many times. The chain joins TRBV6-2 or TRBV6-3 to TRBJ1-2, with D unclear. Germline V CDR1 and CDR2: MNHEY, SVGEGT. CDR3 length equals 14 residues. V shed 7 bases and J shed 2 bases, with 14 bases lying between them. The CDR3 DNA sequence: TGTGCCAGCACATGGGCAGGAGGCAACTATGGCTACACCTTC. It translates to CASTWAGGNYGYTF.

The chain joins TRBV28 to TRBJ1-3; 7 bases match TRBD1. Trimming removed 6 bases from V and 3 bases from J; junction bases left unmatched: 2. This CDR3 has 13 residues. In germline, CDR1 is MDHEN, CDR2 SYDVKM. CDR3 protein: CASRTGVGNTIYF. The CDR3 DNA is TGTGCCAGCAGAACAGGGGTTGGAAACACCATATATTTT.

This clonotype showed up just a few times. The chain links TRBV18 to TRBJ2-1, with a possible D match to TRBD1 (6 bases). From germline, CDR1 is KGHSH and CDR2 LQKENI. V lost 1 base to trimming and J lost 1 base, with 14 bases between them. The CDR3 loop spans 17 amino acids. Here the CDR3 DNA reads TGTGCCAGCTCACCACGAAATACAGGGCCTTCCTACAATGAGCAGTTCTTC. It yields the protein CASSPRNTGPSYNEQFF.

This clonotype was seen more than once but under ten times. The rearrangement uses TRBV30 and TRBJ1-3; D unresolved. Germline lookup yields CDR1 GTSNPN and CDR2 SVGIG (reference sequence). The CDR3 is 14 amino acids. V dropped 0 bases and J dropped 0 bases, with 6 bases sitting between them. CDR3 sequence reads: CAWSVSISGNTIYF. For the CDR3, the DNA is TGTGCCTGGAGTGTATCAATCTCTGGAAACACCATATATTTT.

The chain recombines TRBV10-1 with TRBJ2-1; no firm D call. Trimming shortened V by 3 bases and J by 10 bases, and 7 bases separated the two germline ends. Germline V gene sequence: CDR1 WNHNN, CDR2 SYGVQD (reference sequence). The CDR3 sequence is 11 residues long. The CDR3 DNA follows: TGCGCCAGCAGTGATATCAGCGAGCAGTTCTTC. It codes for CASSDISEQFF.

Many counts were recorded for this clonotype. This chain uses TRBV5-1 with TRBJ2-1, with a possible D match to TRBD1 (6 bases). The germline V and J ends were trimmed by 7 bases and 6 bases, with 17 bases remaining between them. This CDR3 has 14 residues. In germline, CDR1 is SGHRS, CDR2 YFSETQ. The CDR3 DNA is TGCGCCAGCTCACCGGGACACTCGAGCAATGAGCAGTTCTTC. Encoded protein: CASSPGHSSNEQFF.